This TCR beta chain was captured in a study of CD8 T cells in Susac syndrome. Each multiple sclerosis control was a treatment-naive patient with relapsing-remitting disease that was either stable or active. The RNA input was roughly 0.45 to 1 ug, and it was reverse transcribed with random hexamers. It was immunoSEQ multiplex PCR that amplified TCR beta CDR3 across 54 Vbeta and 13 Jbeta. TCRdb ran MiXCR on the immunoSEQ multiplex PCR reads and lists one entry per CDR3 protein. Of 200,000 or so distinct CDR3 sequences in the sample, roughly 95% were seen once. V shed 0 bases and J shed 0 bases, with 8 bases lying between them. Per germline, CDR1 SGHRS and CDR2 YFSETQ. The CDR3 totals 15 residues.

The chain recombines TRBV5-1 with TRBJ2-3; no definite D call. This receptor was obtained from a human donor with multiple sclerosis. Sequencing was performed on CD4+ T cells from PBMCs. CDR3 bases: TGCGCCAGCAGCTTGGTCCCTTCTAGCACAGATACGCAGTATTTT. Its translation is CASSLVPSSTDTQYF.